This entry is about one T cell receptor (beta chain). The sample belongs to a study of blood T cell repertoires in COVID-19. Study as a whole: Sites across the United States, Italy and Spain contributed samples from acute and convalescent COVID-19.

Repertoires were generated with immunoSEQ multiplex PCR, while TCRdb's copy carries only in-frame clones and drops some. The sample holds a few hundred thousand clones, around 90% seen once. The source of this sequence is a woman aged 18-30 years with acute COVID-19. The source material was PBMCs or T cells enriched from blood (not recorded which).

CDR3 in DNA: TGCAGCGTTGAACTAGGCGGGAGAAGAGCATCCTACGAGCAGTACTTC. Its translation: CSVELGGRRASYEQYF. The chain carries TRBV29-1 and TRBJ2-7, with 7 nucleotides matching TRBD2. CDR3 length: 16 residues. Germline CDR1 SQVTM, CDR2 ANQGSEA. With 2 bases clipped from V and 1 base from J, the junction kept 11 bases outside the gene matches.